The 5 T cell receptor beta chains in this list originate from one sample, sequenced in a study of OX40 agonist ivuxolimab in advanced cancers. The data were produced by immunoSEQ multiplex PCR, yet TCRdb's version contains in-frame clones alone and is incomplete. The sample comprises nearly 55,000 clones, approximately 85% of which are singletons, and around 1.3% rests with the top ten. The specimen was CD4+ or CD8+ T cells sorted from blood, collected in a trial of the OX40 agonist ivuxolimab. The receptors here all came from an adult with an advanced solid tumor such as melanoma, head and neck, liver or kidney cancer.

The chain carries TRBV28 and TRBJ1-5, with TRBD1 matching 8 bases. The CDR3 consists of 14 residues. Trimming cost V 3 bases and J 6 bases; bases outside gene matches: 4. Germline values: CDR1 MDHEN, CDR2 SYDVKM. The CDR3 reads CASSFPGGGQPQHF. CDR3 nucleotides: TGTGCCAGCAGTTTCCCAGGGGGCGGTCAGCCCCAGCATTTT.

V usage is TRBV4-1 and J usage is TRBJ2-7, with a tentative D call TRBD1 (5 bases). Germline CDR1 reads MGHRA; CDR2 reads YSYEKL. The germline V and J ends were trimmed by 0 bases and 3 bases, with 12 bases remaining between them. The CDR3 runs 15 residues. CDR3 in amino acids: CASSQDTLDSYEQYF. The CDR3 DNA sequence: TGCGCCAGCAGCCAAGACACCCTCGACAGCTACGAGCAGTACTTC.

This chain links TRBV14 with TRBJ2-7, with a possible D match to TRBD1 (5 bases). Trimming shortened V by 6 bases and J by 0 bases, and 9 bases separated the two germline ends. CDR3 length: 13 residues. The germline V gene encodes CDR1 SGHDN and CDR2 FVKESK. Here the CDR3 DNA reads TGTGCCAGCAGAAGTGACAGCTCCTACGAGCAGTACTTC. Protein product: CASRSDSSYEQYF.

The V call is TRBV28, the J call TRBJ1-2; TRBD1 matches at 9 bases. Germline V gene data show CDR1 as MDHEN and CDR2 as SYDVKM. The CDR3 extends over 14 amino acids. Trimming cost V 6 bases and J 4 bases; bases outside gene matches: 6. The CDR3 DNA reads TGTGCCAGCAGCCCAGGACAGGGGTTCTATGGCTACACCTTC. Translation gives CASSPGQGFYGYTF.

The chain combines TRBV7-2 with TRBJ2-5; TRBD1 matches 9 bases. Germline assignment: CDR1 SGHTA and CDR2 FQGNSA. With V trimmed by 1 base and J by 5 bases, 5 bases remained unmatched. This CDR3 comprises 15 residues. CDR3 protein: CASSLGTGVGETQYF. CDR3 coding DNA: TGTGCCAGCAGCTTAGGGACAGGGGTCGGGGAGACCCAGTACTTC.